This entry concerns a single TCR beta chain. This entry belongs to a study of neurological immune-mediated disorders. With V trimmed by 6 bases and J by 3 bases, 11 bases remained unmatched. Per germline, CDR1 DFQATT and CDR2 SNEGSKA (reference sequence). The length of the CDR3 is 16 residues. The cDNA came from 5'RACE, which used 10-nucleotide random UMIs. Each CDR3 protein is one row after TCRdb ran MiXCR on the 5' RACE reads. Of about 20,000 distinct CDR3 sequences listed, 25% to 30% are singletons. This clonotype was obtained from a man aged 50 to 59 with HTLV-1-associated myelopathy (HAM/TSP). Sequencing used PBMCs. This sequence joins TRBV20-1 and TRBJ2-3, with TRBD2 identical over 11 bases. CDR3 coding DNA: TGCAGTGCGCCGCGGGAGGGACTAGCGGCTACAGATACGCAGTATTTT. Translating it yields CSAPREGLAATDTQYF.